This note documents a single T cell receptor beta chain sequence. The entry originates in a study of control samples from healthy donors and cancer patients. TCRdb keeps only in-frame clones here, not all; method: immunoSEQ multiplex PCR. The repertoire consists of fewer than 500,000 clones, with 90% occurring once and the leading ten covering 5% to 8%. This CDR3 spans 15 amino acids. V was clipped by 4 bases and J by 4 bases, with 19 bases between them. CDR1 is GTSNPN and CDR2 is SVGIG in the germline V gene (reference sequence). The J gene is TRBJ1-1, the V gene TRBV30, with a weak D call TRBD1 (6 bases). This TCR came from a middle-aged man with head and neck cancer. The sequencing input was PBMCs. The CDR3 DNA reads TGTGCCTGGATGGGAATCGGGGGGCGGAGCACTGAAGCTTTCTTT. As protein: CAWMGIGGRSTEAFF.